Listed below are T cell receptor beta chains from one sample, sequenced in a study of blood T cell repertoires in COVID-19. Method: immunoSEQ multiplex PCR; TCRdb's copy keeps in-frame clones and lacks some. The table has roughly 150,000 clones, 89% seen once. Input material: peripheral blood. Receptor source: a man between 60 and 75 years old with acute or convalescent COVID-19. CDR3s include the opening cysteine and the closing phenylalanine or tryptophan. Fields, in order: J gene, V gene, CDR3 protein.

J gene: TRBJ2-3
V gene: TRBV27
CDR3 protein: CASRGGYATYQGITDTQYF

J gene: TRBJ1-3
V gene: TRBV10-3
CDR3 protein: CAINTGAGNTIYF

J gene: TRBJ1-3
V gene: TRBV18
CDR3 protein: CASSPTDSSGNTIYF

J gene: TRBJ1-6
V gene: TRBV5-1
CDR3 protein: CASSLVFPSAVVNSPLHF

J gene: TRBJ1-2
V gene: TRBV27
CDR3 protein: CASRLTGAYGYTF

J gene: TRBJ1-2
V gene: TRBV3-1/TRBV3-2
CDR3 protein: CASSPGQGANGYTF

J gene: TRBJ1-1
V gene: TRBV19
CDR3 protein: CASSIKLIESTEAFF

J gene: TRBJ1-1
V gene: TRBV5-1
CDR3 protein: CASSLAGSVGTEAFF

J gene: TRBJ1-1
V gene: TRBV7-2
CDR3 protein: CASASRFMNTEAFF

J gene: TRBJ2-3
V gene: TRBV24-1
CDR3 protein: CATSDHGQGGADTQYF

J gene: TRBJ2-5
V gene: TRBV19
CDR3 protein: CASSPSGGGGETQYF

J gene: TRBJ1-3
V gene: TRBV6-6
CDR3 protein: CASLYRGGSGNTIYF

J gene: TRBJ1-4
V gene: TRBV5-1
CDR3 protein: CASSSGRPGEKLFF

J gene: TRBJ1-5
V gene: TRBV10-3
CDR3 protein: CAISDRGQPQHF

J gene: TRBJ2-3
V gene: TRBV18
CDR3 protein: CASSQSGGRTDTQYF

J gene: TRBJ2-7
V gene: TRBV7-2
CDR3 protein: CASSVRSGGSSYEQYF

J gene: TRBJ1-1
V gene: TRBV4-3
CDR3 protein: CASSQERSTEAFF

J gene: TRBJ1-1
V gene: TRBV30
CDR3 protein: CAWSDRGKAFF

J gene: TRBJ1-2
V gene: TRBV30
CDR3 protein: CAWRGAGRNYGYTF

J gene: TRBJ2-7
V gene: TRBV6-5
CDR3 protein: CATTGGYEQYF

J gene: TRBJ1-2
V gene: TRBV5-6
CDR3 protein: CASSLGVFRENGYTF

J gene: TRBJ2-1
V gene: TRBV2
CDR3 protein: CASSQTSLYNEQFF

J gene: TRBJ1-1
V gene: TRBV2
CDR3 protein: CASSGWTDGNTEAFF

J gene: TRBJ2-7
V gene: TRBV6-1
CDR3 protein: CASIGAGTPLSKAYEQYF

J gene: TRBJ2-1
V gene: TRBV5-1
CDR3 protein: CASSLGTSHNEQFF

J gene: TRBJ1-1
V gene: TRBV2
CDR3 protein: CASKVGFEAFF

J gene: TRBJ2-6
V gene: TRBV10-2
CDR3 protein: CASKGDRYLSGANVLTF

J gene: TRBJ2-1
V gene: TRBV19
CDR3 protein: CASTVGSDEQFF

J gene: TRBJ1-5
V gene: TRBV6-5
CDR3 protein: CASGPRQAAQPQHF

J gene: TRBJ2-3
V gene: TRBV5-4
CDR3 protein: CASSRTSGGTTDTQYF

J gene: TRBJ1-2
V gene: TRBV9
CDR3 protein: CASSAEFAGQALAYGYTF

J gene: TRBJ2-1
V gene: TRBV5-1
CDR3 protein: CASSSERGSGSFF

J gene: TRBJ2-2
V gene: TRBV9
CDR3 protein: CASFTGGIGTGELFF

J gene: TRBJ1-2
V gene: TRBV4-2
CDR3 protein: CASSQDHLDYGYTF

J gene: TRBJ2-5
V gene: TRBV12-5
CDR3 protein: CASGLSWTGEETQYF

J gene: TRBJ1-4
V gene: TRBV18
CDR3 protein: CASSPTLDRNEKLFF

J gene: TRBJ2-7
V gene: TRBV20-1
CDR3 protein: CSASTSGHSYEQYF

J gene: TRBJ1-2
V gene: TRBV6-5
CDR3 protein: CASSPGHNPGYTF

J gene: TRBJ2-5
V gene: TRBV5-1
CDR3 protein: CASSSGEGGETQYF

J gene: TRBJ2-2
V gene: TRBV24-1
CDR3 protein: CATSDATSGGLSGELFF